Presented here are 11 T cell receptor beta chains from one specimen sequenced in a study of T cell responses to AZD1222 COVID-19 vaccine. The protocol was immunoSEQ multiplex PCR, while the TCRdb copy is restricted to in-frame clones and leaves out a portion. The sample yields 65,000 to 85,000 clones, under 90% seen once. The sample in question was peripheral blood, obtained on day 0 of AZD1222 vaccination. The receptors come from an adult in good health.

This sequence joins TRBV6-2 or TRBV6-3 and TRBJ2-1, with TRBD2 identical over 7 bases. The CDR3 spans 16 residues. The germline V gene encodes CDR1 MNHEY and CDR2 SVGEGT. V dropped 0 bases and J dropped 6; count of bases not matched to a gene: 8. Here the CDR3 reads CASSYSAGRAGNEQFF. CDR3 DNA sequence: TGTGCCAGCAGTTACTCGGCGGGGAGGGCCGGCAATGAGCAGTTCTTC.

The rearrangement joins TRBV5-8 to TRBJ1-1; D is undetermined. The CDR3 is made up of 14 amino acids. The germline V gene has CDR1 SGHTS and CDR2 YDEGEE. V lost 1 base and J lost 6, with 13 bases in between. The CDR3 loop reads CASSLYRGSPEAFF. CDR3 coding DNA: TGTGCCAGCAGCTTGTATCGGGGTTCCCCTGAAGCTTTCTTT. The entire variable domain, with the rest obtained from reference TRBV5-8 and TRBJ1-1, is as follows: EAGVTQSPTHLIKTRGQQATLRCSPISGHTSVYWYQQALGLGLQFLLWYDEGEERNRGNFPPRFSGRQFPNYSSELNVNALELEDSALYLCASSLYRGSPEAFFGQGTRLTVV.

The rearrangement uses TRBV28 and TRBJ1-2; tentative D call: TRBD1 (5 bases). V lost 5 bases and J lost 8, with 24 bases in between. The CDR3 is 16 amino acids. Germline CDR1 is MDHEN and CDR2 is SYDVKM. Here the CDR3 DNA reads TGTGCCAGCAGTACTCTACCCGGGGCCAGGACTTCGGGCTACACCTTC. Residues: CASSTLPGARTSGYTF.

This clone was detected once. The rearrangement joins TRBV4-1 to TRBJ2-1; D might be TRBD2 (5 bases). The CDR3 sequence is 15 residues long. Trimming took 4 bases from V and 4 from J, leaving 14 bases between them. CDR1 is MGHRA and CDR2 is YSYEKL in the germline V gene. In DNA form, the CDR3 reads TGCGCCAGCAGCCCCTCTGAGGGTCCATACAATGAGCAGTTCTTC. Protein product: CASSPSEGPYNEQFF.

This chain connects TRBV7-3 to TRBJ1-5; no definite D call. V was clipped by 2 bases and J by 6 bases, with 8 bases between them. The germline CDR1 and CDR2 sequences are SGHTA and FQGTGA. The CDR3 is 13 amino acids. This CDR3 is CASSLQAGQPQHF. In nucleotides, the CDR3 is TGTGCCAGCAGCTTACAGGCAGGTCAGCCCCAGCATTTT.

This chain's CDR3 is CAWSTTRQSWTEAFF. CDR3 sequence (DNA): TGTGCCTGGAGTACCACCCGACAGTCTTGGACTGAAGCTTTCTTT. The genes are TRBV30 and TRBJ1-1; possibly TRBD1 for D (5 bases). CDR1 is GTSNPN, CDR2 SVGIG, per germline (reference sequence). The V and J ends lost 2 bases and 5 bases respectively, with 18 bases between them. This CDR3 spans 15 amino acids. Drawing the rest from reference TRBV30 and TRBJ1-1, the complete variable domain is SQTIHQWPATLVQPVGSPLSLECTVEGTSNPNLYWYRQAAGRGLQLLFYSVGIGQISSEVPQNLSASRPQDRQFILSSKKLLLSDSGFYLCAWSTTRQSWTEAFFGQGTRLTVV.

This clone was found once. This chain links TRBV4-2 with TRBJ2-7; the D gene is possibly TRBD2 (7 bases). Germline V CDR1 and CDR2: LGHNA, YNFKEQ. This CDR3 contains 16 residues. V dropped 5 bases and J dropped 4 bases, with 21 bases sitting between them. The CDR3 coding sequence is TGTGCCAGCAGCAGCCAAGGGGGAGGGTACCAATACGAGCAGTACTTC. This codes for CASSSQGGGYQYEQYF.

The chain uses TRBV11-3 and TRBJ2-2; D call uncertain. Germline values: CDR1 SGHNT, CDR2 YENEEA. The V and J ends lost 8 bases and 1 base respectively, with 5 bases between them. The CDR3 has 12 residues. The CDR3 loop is CASQQNTGELFF. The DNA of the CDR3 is TGTGCCAGCCAACAGAACACCGGGGAGCTGTTTTTT.

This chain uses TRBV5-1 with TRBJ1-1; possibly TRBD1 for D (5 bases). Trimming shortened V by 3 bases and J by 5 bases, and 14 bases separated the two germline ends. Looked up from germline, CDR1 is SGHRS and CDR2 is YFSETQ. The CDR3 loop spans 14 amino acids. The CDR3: CASSSQGRDTEAFF. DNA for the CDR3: TGCGCCAGCAGCTCCCAGGGTCGAGATACTGAAGCTTTCTTT.

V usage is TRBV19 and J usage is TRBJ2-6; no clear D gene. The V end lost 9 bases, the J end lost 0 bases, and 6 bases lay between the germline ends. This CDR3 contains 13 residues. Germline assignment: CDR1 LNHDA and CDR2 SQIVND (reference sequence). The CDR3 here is CASLYSGANVLTF. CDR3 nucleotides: TGTGCCAGCCTGTACTCTGGGGCCAACGTCCTGACTTTC. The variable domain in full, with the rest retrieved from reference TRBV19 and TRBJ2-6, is DGGITQSPKYLFRKEGQNVTLSCEQNLNHDAMYWYRQDPGQGLRLIYYSQIVNDFQKGDIAEGYSVSREKKESFPLTVTSAQKNPTAFYLCASLYSGANVLTFGAGSRLTVL.

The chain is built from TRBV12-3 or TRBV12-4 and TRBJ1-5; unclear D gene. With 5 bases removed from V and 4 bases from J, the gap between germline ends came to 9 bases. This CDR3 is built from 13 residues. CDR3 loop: CASSPQANQPQHF. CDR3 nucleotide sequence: TGTGCCAGCAGTCCTCAGGCGAATCAGCCCCAGCATTTT.